One T cell receptor beta chain is described in this entry. It lacks a known antigen. No base qualities exist here, and no much larger clone lies one base off it. The collaborating institutions used their own protocols to collect whole blood in K2EDTA tubes. For TCRbeta analysis, collaborator samples were shipped as frozen whole blood, as isolated PBMCs, or as DNA extracted from either sample type. Including the terminal cysteine and phenylalanine, the CDR3 comprises 13 residues. The only DNA kept is the CDR3, 39 bases in frame from the first base. In the germline V gene, CDR1 corresponds to SNHLY and CDR2 to FYNNEI. V and J are trimmed by 6 bases and 4 bases, and the gene matches miss 1 base of the junction. This specimen comes from a study of blood T cell repertoires in COVID-19 (dated by TCRdb to about 2020). In the study overall: The collaborator samples originated in the United States, Italy and Spain and spanned the acute and convalescent phases of COVID-19. The material from the prospective study consisted of cDNA or gDNA derived from T cells, B-cell-depleted T cells, or PBMCs. The dataset comprised deeply sampled blood TCRbeta repertoires from subjects exposed to, actively infected with, or recovered from COVID-19. The repertoires were made available in a free public database intended to serve as a resource for research on the immune response to SARS-CoV-2. The samples were drawn from the first 160 participants of the ongoing ImmuneRACE study and from 1,254 subjects provided by 6 global collaborators. Nearly every sample came with metadata listing a de-identified subject ID, COVID-19 status, age in years and sex. Where available, HLA class I and class II types were taken from metadata supplied by the sample provider and were not determined by assay-based typing.

The immunoSEQ Assay, a bias-controlled multiplex PCR, was used to amplify TCRbeta CDR3 regions from genomic DNA. As for the authors' bioinformatics: The number of nucleated cells in each sample was estimated from the amplification of reference gene primers within the assay. To quantify the absolute abundance of each unique TCRbeta CDR3 rearrangement, sequence reads were collapsed and filtered. For each sample, productive Simpson clonality was calculated as the square root of Simpson's diversity index over productive rearrangements. TCRdb took over this immuneACCESS table, retaining in-frame rearrangements with V and J assigned. Such tables are incomplete; in checked studies, under half of the missing clones stem from an unresolved V gene, and the remainder is unexplained. V, J and clone size were drawn from that table, and D and trimming were deduced from the DNA. Across this sample there are some 87,000 clones, with roughly 92% seen only once. The ten largest clones represent under 7.5% of the sample.

What the research found in general, with its limitations: The amount of clinical and demographic metadata varied by source and participant and was provided uncurated.

Input material: peripheral blood. This chain is built from TRBV2 and TRBJ1-5; 9 bases in between match TRBD1. This sequence was found in a woman aged 55-69 years with active COVID-19. The CDR3 region reads CASSGQGNQPQHF. The nucleotide sequence reads TGTGCCAGCAGCGGACAGGGGAATCAGCCCCAGCATTTT.